Below, 4 T cell receptor beta chains from the same sample are listed, as sequenced in a study of T cell repertoires in cytomegalovirus infection. These TCRs' antigens remain unknown. In TCRdb, the reads were re-called with MiXCR into one record per CDR3 protein. The sample has approximately 140,000 distinct CDR3 sequences, roughly a quarter seen once. Sequences were obtained from PBMCs, sequenced either directly or after in vitro stimulation (not recorded which). The receptors were gathered from a human donor in good health (CMV status not recorded). Some clones in this sample may be carry-over from other donors' samples.

This clonotype has just a few counts. J is TRBJ1-5 and V is TRBV7-2, with unresolved D. The germline V and J ends were trimmed by 1 base and 7 bases, with 2 bases remaining between them. Per the germline V gene, CDR1 is SGHTA and CDR2 is FQGNSA. This CDR3 spans 11 amino acids. The CDR3 spells CASSLGQPQHF. For the CDR3, the DNA is TGTGCCAGCAGCTTAGGACAGCCCCAGCATTTT.

The chain has TRBV12-3 or TRBV12-4 and TRBJ2-3, with D unclear. V was clipped by 8 bases and J by 0 bases, with 9 bases between them. This CDR3 contains 13 residues. The CDR3 sequence: CASSALSTDTQYF. The CDR3 DNA reads as TGTGCCAGCTCGGCCTTGAGCACAGATACGCAGTATTTT.

V usage is TRBV4-1 and J usage is TRBJ2-1; TRBD2 matches at 9 bases. The junction had 10 bases not matched to a gene; V was cut back by 0 bases and J by 1 base. The CDR3 has 19 residues. The germline gives CDR1 MGHRA, CDR2 YSYEKL. The CDR3 region is CASSQDPGGRAGSYNEQFF. Written as DNA, the CDR3 is TGCGCCAGCAGCCAAGATCCGGGCGGGAGGGCTGGGTCCTACAATGAGCAGTTCTTC.

This clonotype has a handful of counts. The chain combines TRBV23-1 with TRBJ1-6; 7 nucleotides match TRBD1. TRBV23-1 carries the ORF label, with uncertain function. The CDR3 runs to 13 residues. Trimming took 3 bases from V and 10 from J; bases not matched to a gene: 3. CDR3 residues: CASSQTGWSPLHF. CDR3 in DNA: TGCGCCAGCAGTCAGACAGGGTGGTCACCCCTCCACTTT.